The clone carrying this T cell receptor (beta chain) ranks as medium-sized. The entry originates in a study of vaccination and CD4 T cells after COVID-19. Study-level information: Post-COVID draws came a median roughly 97 days after diagnosis (range 35 to 161).

V shed 0 bases, J shed 3 bases, and the junction held 7 bases outside the gene matches. The V gene's germline CDR1 is MNHEY and CDR2 SVGAGI. CDR3 length: 17 amino acids. Specified time point: late sampling 161 to 241 days after vaccination in a few convalescent patients. TCRdb reanalysed the PCR reads using MiXCR and keeps one entry per CDR3 protein. This table holds 25,000 to 30,000 distinct CDR3 sequences, approximately 51% found once. The chain combines TRBV6-5 with TRBJ2-1, with 8 bases aligning to TRBD2. The origin of this receptor is a human donor who had recovered from COVID-19. The starting material was CD4+ T cells from blood, obtained about 7 months after SARS-CoV-2 vaccination. The CDR3, as DNA: TGTGCCAGCAGTTACTCTGCGGGGCGGGGGGTCTACAATGAGCAGTTCTTC. It yields the protein CASSYSAGRGVYNEQFF.